Shown below are 5 T cell receptor beta chains from a single sample sequenced in a study of T cell responses to AZD1222 COVID-19 vaccine. TCRdb keeps only in-frame clones here, not all; method: immunoSEQ multiplex PCR. The repertoire holds 95,000 to 150,000 clones, 80% to 90% seen once, with more than 9.5% in the top ten. The sequencing used peripheral blood, collected on day 0 of MenACWY control vaccination. These receptors were taken from an adult in good health.

This chain uses TRBV25-1 with TRBJ1-1, with D possibly matching TRBD1 (5 bases). Germline V gene lookup returns CDR1 MGHDK and CDR2 SYGVNS. The CDR3 has 15 residues. V was cut by 0 bases and J by 0 bases, with 8 bases left in between. CDR3 nucleotides: TGTGCCAGCAGTGAATATGGGGGGATGAACACTGAAGCTTTCTTT. Its protein product is CASSEYGGMNTEAFF.

V and J are TRBV18 and TRBJ2-7; D perhaps matches TRBD2 (7 bases). Germline V lookup: CDR1 KGHSH, CDR2 LQKENI. V dropped 6 bases and J dropped 4 bases, with 22 bases sitting between them. The CDR3 covers 16 residues. CDR3 amino acids: CASSSTAGHGFYEQYF. CDR3 nucleotide sequence: TGTGCCAGCTCCTCTACAGCGGGACACGGGTTTTACGAGCAGTACTTC. The full variable domain, with the rest looked up from reference TRBV18 and TRBJ2-7, is NAGVMQNPRHLVRRRGQEARLRCSPMKGHSHVYWYRQLPEEGLKFMVYLQKENIIDESGMPKERFSAEFPKEGPSILRIQQVVRGDSAAYFCASSSTAGHGFYEQYFGPGTRLTVT.

The V gene is TRBV28, the J gene TRBJ1-1; D remains ambiguous. CDR3 length equals 13 residues. V lost 4 bases and J 5 bases, leaving 11 bases between the germline ends. Per the germline V gene, CDR1 is MDHEN and CDR2 is SYDVKM. CDR3 sequence: CASSSALGTEAFF. In DNA, the CDR3 is TGTGCCAGCAGTTCCGCGTTAGGGACTGAAGCTTTCTTT. The complete variable domain, with remaining parts taken from reference TRBV28 and TRBJ1-1, reads DVKVTQSSRYLVKRTGEKVFLECVQDMDHENMFWYRQDPGLGLRLIYFSYDVKMKEKGDIPEGYSVSREKKERFSLILESASTNQTSMYLCASSSALGTEAFFGQGTRLTVV.

In nucleotides, the CDR3 is TGTGCCAGCAGGGATGGATCACTGCAGCCCCAGCATTTT. It yields the protein CASRDGSLQPQHF. V and J are TRBV12-3 or TRBV12-4 and TRBJ1-5, with D hard to call. V dropped 6 bases and J dropped 7 bases, with 13 bases sitting between them. The CDR3 has 13 amino acids.

This sequence joins TRBV27 and TRBJ2-7; TRBD2 matches at 8 bases. CDR3 length: 13 amino acids. Germline CDR1 MNHEY, CDR2 SMNVEV (reference sequence). V lost 5 bases to trimming and J lost 2 bases; unmatched junction nucleotides: 2. Here the CDR3 reads CASSAGLAYEQYF. Here the CDR3 DNA reads TGTGCCAGCAGTGCGGGACTAGCCTACGAGCAGTACTTC.